Listed below are T cell receptor beta chains from one sample, sequenced in a study of CD8 T cell repertoires and HIV-1 epitope variants. TCRdb keeps only in-frame clones here, not all; method: immunoSEQ multiplex PCR. This table holds more than 4,500 clones, around 64% found once. Their antigens remain unidentified. The sequencing input was cultured CD8+ T cells derived from PBMCs. Receptor source: a male donor with HIV. CDR3s include the opening cysteine and the closing phenylalanine or tryptophan. The D gene is left open where the match is weak. The listing skips clone size in some rows; elsewhere it reads once, few, many or a size class.

size: .
D: .
V: TRBV18
J: TRBJ2-1
CDR3: CASSSGTEQFF
DNA: TGTGCCAGCTCCTCCGGGACAGAGCAGTTCTTC

size: once
D: .
V: TRBV9
J: TRBJ2-3
CDR3: CASSVDGQGTDTQYF
DNA: TGTGCCAGCAGCGTAGATGGGCAGGGCACAGATACGCAGTATTTT

size: once
D: .
V: TRBV27
J: TRBJ2-5
CDR3: CASSPISVETQYF
DNA: TGTGCCAGCAGTCCAATCTCTGTGGAGACCCAGTACTTC

size: .
D: .
V: TRBV19
J: TRBJ2-1
CDR3: CASSLDGSSYNEQFF
DNA: TGTGCCAGTAGTTTGGACGGTAGCTCCTACAATGAGCAGTTCTTC

size: few
D: .
V: TRBV9
J: TRBJ2-3
CDR3: CASTLINPGAYF
DNA: TGTGCCAGCACCCTAATTAACCCAGGGGCGTATTTT

size: .
D: .
V: TRBV28
J: TRBJ2-2
CDR3: CASNPNTGELFF
DNA: TGTGCCAGCAACCCGAACACCGGGGAGCTGTTTTTT

size: .
D: TRBD1
V: TRBV28
J: TRBJ1-1
CDR3: CASSWDRATEAFF
DNA: TGTGCCAGCAGTTGGGACAGGGCCACTGAAGCTTTCTTT

size: .
D: .
V: TRBV10-3
J: TRBJ1-5
CDR3: CAISESTEDQPQHF
DNA: TGTGCCATCAGTGAGTCGACAGAGGATCAGCCCCAGCATTTT

size: .
D: TRBD2
V: TRBV27
J: TRBJ2-1
CDR3: CASRGTSGRIGNEQFF
DNA: TGTGCCAGCAGGGGGACTAGCGGGAGAATCGGCAATGAGCAGTTCTTC

size: .
D: .
V: TRBV6-5
J: TRBJ1-1
CDR3: CASSYKTGPGGTEAFF
DNA: TGTGCCAGCAGTTATAAAACAGGCCCCGGGGGCACTGAAGCTTTCTTT

size: few
D: .
V: TRBV10-3
J: TRBJ2-2
CDR3: CAIRDGESTGELFF
DNA: TGTGCCATCAGGGACGGAGAGTCCACCGGGGAGCTGTTTTTT

size: .
D: TRBD1
V: TRBV4-3
J: TRBJ2-2
CDR3: CASSQVWGQGTGELFF
DNA: TGCGCCAGCAGCCAAGTTTGGGGACAGGGGACCGGGGAGCTGTTTTTT

size: medium-sized
D: TRBD1
V: TRBV10-3
J: TRBJ1-1
CDR3: CAISAGDAGTADEAFF
DNA: TGTGCCATCAGTGCCGGAGACGCGGGGACAGCTGATGAAGCTTTCTTT

size: .
D: .
V: TRBV27
J: TRBJ2-1
CDR3: CASSSRTDPRAYNEQFF
DNA: TGTGCCAGCAGTTCGAGAACCGATCCCAGGGCCTACAATGAGCAGTTCTTC

size: .
D: .
V: TRBV9
J: TRBJ2-7
CDR3: CASSVDSSREQYF
DNA: TGTGCCAGCAGCGTAGATTCTAGCCGCGAGCAGTACTTC

size: .
D: .
V: TRBV7-2
J: TRBJ2-5
CDR3: CASSLATGLGQETQYF
DNA: TGTGCCAGCAGCTTAGCGACAGGCCTAGGTCAAGAGACCCAGTACTTC

size: .
D: .
V: TRBV27
J: TRBJ1-1
CDR3: CASSLKGLNTEAFF
DNA: TGTGCCAGCAGTTTAAAGGGACTGAACACTGAAGCTTTCTTT

size: .
D: TRBD2
V: TRBV6-1
J: TRBJ2-7
CDR3: CATGTSGSYEQYF
DNA: TGTGCCACCGGGACTAGCGGCTCCTACGAGCAGTACTTC

size: .
D: TRBD2
V: TRBV6-5
J: TRBJ2-1
CDR3: CASSYSPSGGHNEQFF
DNA: TGTGCCAGCAGTTACTCGCCTAGCGGGGGACACAATGAGCAGTTCTTC

size: .
D: .
V: TRBV7-9
J: TRBJ1-2
CDR3: CASSPRATPSGGYTF
DNA: TGTGCCAGCAGCCCACGGGCCACACCCTCCGGGGGCTACACCTTC

size: .
D: .
V: TRBV6-6
J: TRBJ2-7
CDR3: CASSYFGAYEQYF
DNA: TGTGCCAGCAGTTACTTCGGGGCCTACGAGCAGTACTTC

size: few
D: .
V: TRBV6-5
J: TRBJ2-1
CDR3: CASSYVDSREQFF
DNA: TGTGCCAGCAGTTACGTGGACAGCCGGGAGCAGTTCTTC

size: .
D: TRBD1
V: TRBV5-6
J: TRBJ2-3
CDR3: CASSFGTGLLADTQYF
DNA: TGTGCCAGCAGCTTCGGGACAGGGCTTCTTGCAGATACGCAGTATTTT

size: once
D: .
V: TRBV27
J: TRBJ2-7
CDR3: CASSLGASSYEQYF
DNA: TGTGCCAGCAGTTTAGGGGCTAGCAGCTACGAGCAGTACTTC

size: .
D: .
V: TRBV14
J: TRBJ2-7
CDR3: CASSQVEEIYEQYF
DNA: TGTGCCAGCAGCCAAGTAGAGGAGATCTACGAGCAGTACTTC

size: few
D: .
V: TRBV19
J: TRBJ2-1
CDR3: CASSETGMTEQFF
DNA: TGTGCCAGTAGTGAGACGGGTATGACTGAGCAGTTCTTC